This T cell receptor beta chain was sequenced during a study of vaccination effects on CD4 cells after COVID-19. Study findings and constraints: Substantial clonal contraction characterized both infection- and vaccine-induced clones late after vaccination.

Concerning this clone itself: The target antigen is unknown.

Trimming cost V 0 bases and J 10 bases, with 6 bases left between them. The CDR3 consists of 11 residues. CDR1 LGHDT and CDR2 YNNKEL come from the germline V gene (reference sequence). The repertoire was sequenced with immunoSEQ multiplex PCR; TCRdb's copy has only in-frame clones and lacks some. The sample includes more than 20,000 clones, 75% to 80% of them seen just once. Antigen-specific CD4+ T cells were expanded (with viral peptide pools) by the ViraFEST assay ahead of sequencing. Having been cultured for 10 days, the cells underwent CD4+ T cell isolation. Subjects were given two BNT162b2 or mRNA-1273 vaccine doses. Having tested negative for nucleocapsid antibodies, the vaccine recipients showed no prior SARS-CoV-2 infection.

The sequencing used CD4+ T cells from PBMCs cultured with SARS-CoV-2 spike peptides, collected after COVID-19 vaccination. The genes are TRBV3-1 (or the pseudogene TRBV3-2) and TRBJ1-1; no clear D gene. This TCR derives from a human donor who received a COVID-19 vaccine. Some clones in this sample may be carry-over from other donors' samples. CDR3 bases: TGTGCCAGCAGCCAAGACTTGAGAGCTTTCTTT. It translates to CASSQDLRAFF.